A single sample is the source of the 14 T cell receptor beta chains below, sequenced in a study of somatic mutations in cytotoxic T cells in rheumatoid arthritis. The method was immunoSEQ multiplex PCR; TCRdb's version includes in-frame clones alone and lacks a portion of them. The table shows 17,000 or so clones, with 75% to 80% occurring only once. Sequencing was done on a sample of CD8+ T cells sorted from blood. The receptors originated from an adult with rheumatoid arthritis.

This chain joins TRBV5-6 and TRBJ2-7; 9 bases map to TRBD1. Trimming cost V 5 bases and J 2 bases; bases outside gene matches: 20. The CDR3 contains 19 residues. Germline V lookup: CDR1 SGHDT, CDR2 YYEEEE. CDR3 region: CASRTYGTGSPRTPYEQYF. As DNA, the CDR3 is TGTGCCAGCAGGACGTACGGGACAGGGTCGCCCCGAACCCCCTACGAGCAGTACTTC.

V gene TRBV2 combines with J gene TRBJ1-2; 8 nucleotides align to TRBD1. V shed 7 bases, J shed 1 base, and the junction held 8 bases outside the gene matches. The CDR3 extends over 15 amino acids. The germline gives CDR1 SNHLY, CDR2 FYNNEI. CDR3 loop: CASMGGTGYNYGYTF. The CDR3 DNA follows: TGTGCCAGCATGGGGGGGACAGGTTATAACTATGGCTACACCTTC. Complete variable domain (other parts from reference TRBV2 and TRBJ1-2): EPEVTQTPSHQVTQMGQEVILRCVPISNHLYFYWYRQILGQKVEFLVSFYNNEISEKSEIFDDQFSVERPDGSNFTLKIRSTKLEDSAMYFCASMGGTGYNYGYTFGSGTRLTVV.

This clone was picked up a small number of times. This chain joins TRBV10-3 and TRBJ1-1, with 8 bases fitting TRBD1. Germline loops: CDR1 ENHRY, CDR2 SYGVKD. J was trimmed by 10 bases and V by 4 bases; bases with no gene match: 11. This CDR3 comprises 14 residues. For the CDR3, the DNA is TGTGCCATCAGTGGGGGGACAGGCGGCGTAGGAGCTTTCTTT. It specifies CAISGGTGGVGAFF.

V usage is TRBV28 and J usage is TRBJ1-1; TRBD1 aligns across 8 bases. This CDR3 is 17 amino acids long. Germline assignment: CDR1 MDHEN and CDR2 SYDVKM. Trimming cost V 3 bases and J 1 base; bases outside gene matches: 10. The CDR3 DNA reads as TGTGCCAGCAGTTTCCAGGGGGCTATAAGAGAGAACACTGAAGCTTTCTTT. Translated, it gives CASSFQGAIRENTEAFF.

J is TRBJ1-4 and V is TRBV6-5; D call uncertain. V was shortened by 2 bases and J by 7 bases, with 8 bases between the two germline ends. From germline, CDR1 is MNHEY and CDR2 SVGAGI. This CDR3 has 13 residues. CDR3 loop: CASSYVGFEKLFF. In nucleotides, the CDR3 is TGTGCCAGCAGTTACGTTGGTTTTGAAAAACTGTTTTTT.

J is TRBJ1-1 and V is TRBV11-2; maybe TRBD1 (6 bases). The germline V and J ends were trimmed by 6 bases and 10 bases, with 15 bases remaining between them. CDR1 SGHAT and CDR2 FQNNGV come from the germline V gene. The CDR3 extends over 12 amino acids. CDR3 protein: CASRQGFQGAFF. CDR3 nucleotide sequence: TGTGCCAGCAGGCAGGGGTTCCAGGGAGCTTTCTTT.

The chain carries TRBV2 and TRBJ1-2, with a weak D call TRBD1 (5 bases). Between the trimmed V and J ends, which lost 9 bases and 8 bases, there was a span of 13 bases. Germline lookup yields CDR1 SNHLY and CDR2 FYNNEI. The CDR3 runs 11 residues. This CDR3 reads CARAREGGYTF. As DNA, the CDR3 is TGTGCCAGGGCCCGGGAGGGGGGCTACACCTTC.

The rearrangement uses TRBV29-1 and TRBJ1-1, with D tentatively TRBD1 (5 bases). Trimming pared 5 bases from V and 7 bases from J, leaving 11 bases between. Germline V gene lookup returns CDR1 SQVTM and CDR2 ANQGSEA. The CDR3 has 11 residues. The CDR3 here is CSVWGRGEAFF. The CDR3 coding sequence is TGCAGCGTTTGGGGGAGGGGTGAAGCTTTCTTT.

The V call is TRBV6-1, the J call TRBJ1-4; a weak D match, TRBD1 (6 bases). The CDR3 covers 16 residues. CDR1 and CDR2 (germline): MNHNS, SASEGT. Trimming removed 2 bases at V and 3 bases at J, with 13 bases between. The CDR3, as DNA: TGTGCCAGCAGTGAATACCTACAGGGCCCTAATGAAAAACTGTTTTTT. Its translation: CASSEYLQGPNEKLFF.

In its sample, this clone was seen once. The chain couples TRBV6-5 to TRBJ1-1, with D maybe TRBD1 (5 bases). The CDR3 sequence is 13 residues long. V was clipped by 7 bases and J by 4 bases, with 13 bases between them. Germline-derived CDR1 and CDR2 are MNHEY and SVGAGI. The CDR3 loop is CASTSWGGTEAFF. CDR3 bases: TGTGCCAGCACCTCCTGGGGGGGCACTGAAGCTTTCTTT.

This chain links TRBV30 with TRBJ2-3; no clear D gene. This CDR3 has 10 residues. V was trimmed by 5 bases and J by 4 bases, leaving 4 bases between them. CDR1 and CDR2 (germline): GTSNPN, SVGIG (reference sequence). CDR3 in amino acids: CAWSADTQYF. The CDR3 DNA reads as TGTGCCTGGTCTGCAGATACGCAGTATTTT.

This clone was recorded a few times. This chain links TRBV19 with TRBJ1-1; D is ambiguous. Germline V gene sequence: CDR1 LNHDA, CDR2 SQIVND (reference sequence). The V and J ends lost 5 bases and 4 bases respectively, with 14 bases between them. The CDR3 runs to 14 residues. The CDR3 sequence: CASSPDQYPTEAFF. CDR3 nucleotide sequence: TGTGCCAGTAGTCCGGATCAATACCCCACTGAAGCTTTCTTT.

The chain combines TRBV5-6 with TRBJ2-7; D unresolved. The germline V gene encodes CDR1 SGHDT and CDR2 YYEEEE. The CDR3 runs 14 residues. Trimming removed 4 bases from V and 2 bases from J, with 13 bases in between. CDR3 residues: CASSPGLGAYEQYF. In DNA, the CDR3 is TGTGCCAGCAGCCCCGGGCTGGGTGCCTACGAGCAGTACTTC.

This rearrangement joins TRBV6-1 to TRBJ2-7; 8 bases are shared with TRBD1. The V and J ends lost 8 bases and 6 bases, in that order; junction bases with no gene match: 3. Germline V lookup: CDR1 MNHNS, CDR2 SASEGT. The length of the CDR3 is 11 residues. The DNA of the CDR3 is TGTGCCAGCGGACAGGGAGGCGAGCAGTACTTC. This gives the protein CASGQGGEQYF.